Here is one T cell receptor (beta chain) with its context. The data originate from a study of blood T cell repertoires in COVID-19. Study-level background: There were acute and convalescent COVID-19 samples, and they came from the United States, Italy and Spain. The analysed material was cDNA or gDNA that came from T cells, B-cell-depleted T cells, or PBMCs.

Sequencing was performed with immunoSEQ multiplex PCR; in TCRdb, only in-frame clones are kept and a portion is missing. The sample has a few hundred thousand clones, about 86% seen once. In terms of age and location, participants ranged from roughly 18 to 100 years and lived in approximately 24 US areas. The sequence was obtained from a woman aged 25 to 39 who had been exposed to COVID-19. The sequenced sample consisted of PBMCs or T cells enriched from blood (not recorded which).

The CDR3 coding sequence is TGTGCCAGCAGCTTAGCTTTAGTTGACACTGAAGCTTTCTTT. This encodes CASSLALVDTEAFF. The V call is TRBV7-8, the J call TRBJ1-1; D unclear. CDR3 length: 14 amino acids. V lost 0 bases and J lost 3, with 8 bases in between. CDR1 and CDR2 (germline): SGHVS, FQNEAQ.